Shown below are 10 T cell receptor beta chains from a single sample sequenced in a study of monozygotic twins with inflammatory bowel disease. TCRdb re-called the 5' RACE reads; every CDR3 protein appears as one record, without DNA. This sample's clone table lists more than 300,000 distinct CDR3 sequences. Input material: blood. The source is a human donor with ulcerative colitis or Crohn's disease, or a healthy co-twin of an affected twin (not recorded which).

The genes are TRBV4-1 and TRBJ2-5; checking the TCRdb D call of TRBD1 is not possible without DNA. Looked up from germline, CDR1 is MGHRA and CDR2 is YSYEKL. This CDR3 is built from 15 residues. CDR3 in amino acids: CASSPGQEYQETQYF.

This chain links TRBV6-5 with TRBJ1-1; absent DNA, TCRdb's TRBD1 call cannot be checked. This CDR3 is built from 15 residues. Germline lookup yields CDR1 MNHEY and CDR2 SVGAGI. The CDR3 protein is CASSYQRAMNTEAFF.

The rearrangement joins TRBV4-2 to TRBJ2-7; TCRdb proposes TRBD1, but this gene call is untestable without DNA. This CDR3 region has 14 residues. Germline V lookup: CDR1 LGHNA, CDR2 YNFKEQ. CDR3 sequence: CASSQGGQGYEQYF.

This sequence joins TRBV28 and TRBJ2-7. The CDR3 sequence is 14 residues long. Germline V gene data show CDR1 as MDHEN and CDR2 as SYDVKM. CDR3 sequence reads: CASNPTGAPCEQYF.

CDR3 region: CASSLRQALNTEAFF. The chain carries TRBV28 and TRBJ1-1; TCRdb names TRBD1, which stays unverified in the absence of DNA. There are 15 residues in the CDR3. CDR1 is MDHEN, CDR2 SYDVKM, per germline.

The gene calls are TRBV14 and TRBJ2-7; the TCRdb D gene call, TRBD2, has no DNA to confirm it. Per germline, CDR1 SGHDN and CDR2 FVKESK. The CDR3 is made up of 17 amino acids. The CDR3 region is CASSQDPGGNPFYEQYF.

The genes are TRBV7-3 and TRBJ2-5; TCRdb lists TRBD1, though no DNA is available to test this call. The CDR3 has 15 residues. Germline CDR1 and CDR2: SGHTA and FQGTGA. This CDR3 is CASSPAWALQETQYF.

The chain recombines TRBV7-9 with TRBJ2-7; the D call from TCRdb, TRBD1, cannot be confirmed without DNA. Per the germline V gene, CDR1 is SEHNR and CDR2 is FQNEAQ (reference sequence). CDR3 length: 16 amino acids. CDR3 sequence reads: CASSLVGGILSYEQYF.

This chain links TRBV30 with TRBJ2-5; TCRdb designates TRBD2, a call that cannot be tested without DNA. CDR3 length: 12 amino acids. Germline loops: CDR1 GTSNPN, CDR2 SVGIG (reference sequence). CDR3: CATDSLKETQYF.

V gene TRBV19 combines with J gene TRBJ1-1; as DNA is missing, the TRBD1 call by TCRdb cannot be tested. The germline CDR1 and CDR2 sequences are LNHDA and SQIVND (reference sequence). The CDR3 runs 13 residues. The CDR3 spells CASPLGPNTEAFF.